Below are 25 T cell receptor beta chains sequenced from a single sample in a study of read filtering for tumor transcriptome and immune sequencing (dated by TCRdb to between 2020 and 2021). The sequencing machine was an Illumina HiSeq 4000. TCR libraries were built from 400 to 450 ng RNA with the Immunoverse kit, using molecular barcoded adaptors covering alpha/delta and beta/gamma chains. TCRdb trimmed public reads at Q25 via fastp, called clones via MiXCR and kept in-frame beta chains. For every CDR3 protein sequence, its rows merge into one entry that carries the most common genes and DNA. Within this sample are more than 100,000 distinct CDR3 sequences, with over 10% of them counted one time only. The top ten clones comprise about 11% of the sample. The sequenced material came from a population of CD138-negative cells sorted from bone marrow. Reading the label with the study, this specimen's cell subset or site is: bone marrow mononuclear cells depleted of CD138+ plasma/myeloma cells by negative magnetic selection. These receptors came from a donor at least 40 years old with multiple myeloma.

This clonotype was seen at least ten times. This chain connects TRBV18 to TRBJ2-1; the D gene is possibly TRBD2 (5 bases). Trimming cost V 6 bases and J 7 bases, with 10 bases left between them. The CDR3 length is 12 residues. The germline V gene encodes CDR1 KGHSH and CDR2 LQKENI. As DNA, the CDR3 is TGTGCCAGCTCGCAGAGGGTTAATGAGCAGTTCTTC. Its translation is CASSQRVNEQFF.

This clonotype occurred many times. V is TRBV30 and J is TRBJ2-2; D is uncertain. The CDR3 runs 15 residues. CDR1 is GTSNPN and CDR2 is SVGIG in the germline V gene (reference sequence). Trimming took off 0 bases at V and 0 bases at J, with 8 bases between the two ends. CDR3 in DNA: TGTGCCTGGAGTGTACGTAGAGCGAACACCGGGGAGCTGTTTTTT. Translating it yields CAWSVRRANTGELFF.

At least ten counts were recorded for this clonotype. The chain combines TRBV5-1 with TRBJ1-1; tentative D call: TRBD1 (6 bases). The length of the CDR3 is 14 residues. Germline assignment: CDR1 SGHRS and CDR2 YFSETQ. Trimming took off 0 bases at V and 1 base at J, with 7 bases between the two ends. CDR3 bases: TGCGCCAGCAGCTTGGGGGACACGAACACTGAAGCTTTCTTT. This codes for CASSLGDTNTEAFF.

Comment on this clonotype: Given a much more abundant clone one base away, this may be a read error. Because it lacks the conserved phenylalanine or tryptophan at the end, this CDR3 is likely a read error. The rearrangement links TRBV5-1 to TRBJ2-2; 14 bases fit TRBD2. The CDR3 covers 17 residues. Germline CDR1 and CDR2: SGHRS and YFSETQ. With V trimmed by 5 bases and J by 4 bases, 7 bases remained unmatched. CDR3 sequence: CASSPGTSGRATGELFV. The CDR3, as DNA: TGCGCCAGCAGTCCCGGGACTAGCGGGAGAGCCACCGGGGAGCTGTTTGTT.

This clonotype was picked up many times. The chain joins TRBV3-1 to TRBJ2-1; 10 nucleotides align to TRBD2. CDR1 and CDR2 (germline): LGHDT, YNNKEL (reference sequence). The V and J ends lost 0 bases and 6 bases, in that order; junction bases with no gene match: 2. The CDR3 has 15 residues. This chain's CDR3 is CASSQDVAGGNEQFF. In nucleotides, the CDR3 is TGTGCCAGCAGCCAAGACGTAGCGGGAGGCAATGAGCAGTTCTTC.

Points on this clonotype: The junction departs from the called germline gene at one end, perhaps through a read error. This chain links TRBV7-2 with TRBJ2-4, with TRBD1 identical over 8 bases. The CDR3 sequence is 17 residues long. Germline V gene data show CDR1 as SGHTA and CDR2 as FQGNSA. CDR3 sequence reads: CASGSGTGLGAKNIQYF. CDR3 nucleotide sequence: TGTGCCAGCGGCTCGGGGACAGGCCTCGGAGCCAAAAACATTCAGTATTTC.

This clonotype has a count of ten or more. This chain joins TRBV20-1 and TRBJ2-4; 8 nucleotides line up with TRBD2. Germline V gene sequence: CDR1 DFQATT, CDR2 SNEGSKA (reference sequence). This CDR3 has 14 residues. With 6 bases clipped from V and 4 bases from J, the junction kept 8 bases outside the gene matches. CDR3 DNA: TGCAGTGCCGGGGGGGAAGGCCGGAAAAACATTCAGTACTTC. Protein product: CSAGGEGRKNIQYF.

This clonotype showed up many times. The chain combines TRBV5-1 with TRBJ1-2; D remains unclear. Trimming shortened V by 0 bases and J by 5 bases, and 14 bases separated the two germline ends. Germline V lookup: CDR1 SGHRS, CDR2 YFSETQ. The CDR3 has 15 residues. CDR3 in DNA: TGCGCCAGCAGCTTGGACGGGCGGATGGATTATGGCTACACCTTC. It translates to CASSLDGRMDYGYTF.

The table lists this clonotype with a few counts. The V call is TRBV6-1, the J call TRBJ2-1; 11 nucleotides align to TRBD1. This CDR3 has 15 amino acids. V was pared by 6 bases and J by 7 bases, with 8 bases of the junction left unmatched. CDR1 is MNHNS and CDR2 is SASEGT in the germline V gene. CDR3 in DNA: TGTGCCAGCAGCACCACAAGGGACAGGGGGAATGAGCAGTTCTTC. It translates to CASSTTRDRGNEQFF.

This clonotype appeared many times. The chain combines TRBV7-9 with TRBJ2-1, with D possibly TRBD1 on 6 matching bases. This CDR3 has 14 residues. V lost 6 bases and J lost 2, with 11 bases in between. Per germline, CDR1 SEHNR and CDR2 FQNEAQ (reference sequence). The CDR3 protein is CASSPRGAYNEQFF. The CDR3 DNA reads as TGTGCCAGCAGTCCCAGGGGAGCCTACAATGAGCAGTTCTTC. Looking up the rest from reference TRBV7-9 and TRBJ2-1 gives the full variable domain: DTGVSQNPRHKITKRGQNVTFRCDPISEHNRLYWYRQTLGQGPEFLTYFQNEAQLEKSRLLSDRFSAERPKGSFSTLEIQRTEQGDSAMYLCASSPRGAYNEQFFGPGTRLTVL.

This clonotype was observed many times. In nucleotides, the CDR3 is TGCAGTGCGCTAAACAGGGTTTCAGATACGCAGTATTTT. This gives the protein CSALNRVSDTQYF. V is TRBV20-1 and J is TRBJ2-3; weak D call: TRBD1 (6 bases). The CDR3 loop spans 13 amino acids. Trimming left V 6 bases short and J 4 bases short, with 14 bases between. The germline V gene encodes CDR1 DFQATT and CDR2 SNEGSKA (reference sequence).

This clonotype was recorded at least ten times. This rearrangement joins TRBV28 to TRBJ1-1, with a weak D call TRBD1 (5 bases). The CDR3 has 13 residues. V was pared by 2 bases and J by 5 bases, with 9 bases between. Germline V gene sequence: CDR1 MDHEN, CDR2 SYDVKM. The CDR3 protein is CASSLGGKTEAFF. The CDR3, as DNA: TGTGCCAGCAGTTTAGGGGGTAAGACTGAAGCTTTCTTT.

There are many counts of this clonotype. In DNA, the CDR3 is TGTGCCAGTAGTATAGGGGCGGGAAAAGGTGAGCAGTTCTTC. Amino acids: CASSIGAGKGEQFF. This sequence joins TRBV19 and TRBJ2-1; D is perhaps TRBD2 (6 bases). The germline V gene encodes CDR1 LNHDA and CDR2 SQIVND (reference sequence). V was clipped by 1 base and J by 9 bases, with 13 bases between them. The CDR3 loop spans 14 amino acids.

This clonotype was observed at least ten times. At one of its ends the junction is not consistent with the germline gene, which may arise from a read error. The chain is built from TRBV29-1 and TRBJ1-1, with a possible D match to TRBD1 (6 bases). Germline loops: CDR1 SQVTM, CDR2 ANQGSEA. The CDR3 contains 16 residues. The CDR3 sequence is CSVPPRGLSLNTEAFF. CDR3 coding DNA: TGCAGCGTTCCACCACGGGGGCTATCGCTGAACACTGAGGCTTTCTTT.

This clonotype showed up just a few times. The rearrangement joins TRBV7-6 to TRBJ2-7; 7 nucleotides agree with TRBD1. The CDR3 is made up of 12 amino acids. V shed 7 bases, J shed 5 bases, and the junction held 5 bases outside the gene matches. Germline-derived CDR1 and CDR2 are SGHVS and FNYEAQ. The CDR3 region has the DNA TGTGCCAGCATCCCAGGGGGAAACGAGCAGTACTTC. Translation gives CASIPGGNEQYF.

This clonotype was detected ten times or more. The rearrangement joins TRBV20-1 to TRBJ2-1, with 7 bases aligning to TRBD2. The length of the CDR3 is 14 residues. The V gene's germline CDR1 is DFQATT and CDR2 SNEGSKA (reference sequence). The ends lost 1 base at V and 12 bases at J; junction bases unmatched: 12. The CDR3 DNA reads as TGCAGTGCTAGAGTTCTCATTGGGGGGGATTCGCAGTTCTTC. Translation: CSARVLIGGDSQFF.

V and J are TRBV11-2 and TRBJ2-3, with a weak D call TRBD2 (6 bases). Germline CDR1 and CDR2: SGHAT and FQNNGV. The CDR3 consists of 15 residues. The V end lost 0 bases, the J end lost 2 bases, and 9 bases lay between the germline ends. This CDR3 reads CASSLDWTNTDTQYF. DNA of the CDR3: TGTGCCAGCAGCTTAGATTGGACTAACACAGATACGCAGTATTTT.

This clonotype was counted only a few times. At one end the junction does not follow the germline gene, possibly because of a read error. The chain has TRBV20-1 and TRBJ2-2; D might be TRBD2 (6 bases). The CDR3 sequence is 16 residues long. The germline V gene encodes CDR1 DFQATT and CDR2 SNEGSKA (reference sequence). The CDR3 coding sequence is TGCAGTGCTAGAGATCGGCTCAGGGCTGGCGCCGGGGGGCTGTTTTTT. Amino acids: CSARDRLRAGAGGLFF.

At least ten counts were recorded for this clonotype. The genes are TRBV15 and TRBJ1-4, with a tentative D call TRBD1 (6 bases). Trimming took off 5 bases at V and 4 bases at J, with 17 bases between the two ends. This CDR3 spans 16 amino acids. Germline V CDR1 and CDR2: LNHNV, YYDKDF (reference sequence). CDR3 DNA: TGTGCCACCAGCCACGGAACCGACAGGCTTAATGAAAAACTGTTTTTT. Its translation: CATSHGTDRLNEKLFF.

The sample holds many counts of this clonotype. For the CDR3, the DNA is TGTGCCAGCAGCCCCAGGACAGGGAACACTGAAGCTTTCTTT. Protein sequence: CASSPRTGNTEAFF. The rearrangement uses TRBV14 and TRBJ1-1, with 7 nucleotides matching TRBD1. Germline CDR1 is SGHDN and CDR2 is FVKESK. J gave up 1 base and V 4 bases, and 3 bases lay outside the gene matches. The CDR3 covers 14 residues.

This clonotype was counted ten times or more. The chain recombines TRBV5-1 with TRBJ2-1; perhaps TRBD2 as D (6 bases). This CDR3 spans 14 amino acids. V lost 4 bases and J lost 8, with 16 bases in between. Germline V lookup: CDR1 SGHRS, CDR2 YFSETQ. CDR3 coding DNA: TGCGCCAGCAGCCCCGAGGTGCGGGACTATGAGCAGTTCTTC. It encodes CASSPEVRDYEQFF.

This clonotype was counted many times. One end of the junction varies from germline; a read error may be responsible. V usage is TRBV7-7 and J usage is TRBJ2-5; TRBD2 is a possible D gene (6 bases). This CDR3 comprises 16 residues. In germline, CDR1 is SSHAT, CDR2 FNYEAQ (reference sequence). The CDR3 bases are TGTGCTAGCAGCTTATCCCACGTCGGGGGTGGAGAGACCCAGTACTTC. The encoded protein is CASSLSHVGGGETQYF.

This clonotype was observed many times. The chain uses TRBV5-1 and TRBJ1-4; D may be TRBD1 (6 bases). This CDR3 has 13 residues. V was shortened by 5 bases and J by 8 bases, with 13 bases between the two germline ends. Germline V gene sequence: CDR1 SGHRS, CDR2 YFSETQ. The CDR3 DNA reads as TGCGCCAGCAGTTCGACAGGAGGGGAAAAACTGTTTTTT. This translates into CASSSTGGEKLFF.

This clonotype showed up many times. This sequence joins TRBV12-3 or TRBV12-4 and TRBJ2-1, with D perhaps matching TRBD2 (6 bases). With 8 bases removed from V and 5 bases from J, the gap between germline ends came to 16 bases. The CDR3 spans 14 residues. The CDR3 coding sequence is TGTGCCAGCGGTGCGGGACGGAAGGACAATGAGCAGTTCTTC. As protein: CASGAGRKDNEQFF.

This clonotype came up many times. This chain links TRBV20-1 with TRBJ2-1; D not resolved. This CDR3 region has 10 residues. Looked up from germline, CDR1 is DFQATT and CDR2 is SNEGSKA (reference sequence). The V end was cut by 7 bases, the J end by 3 bases, with 4 bases between. The CDR3 coding sequence is TGCAGTGGCGGCTACAATGAGCAGTTCTTC. It codes for CSGGYNEQFF.